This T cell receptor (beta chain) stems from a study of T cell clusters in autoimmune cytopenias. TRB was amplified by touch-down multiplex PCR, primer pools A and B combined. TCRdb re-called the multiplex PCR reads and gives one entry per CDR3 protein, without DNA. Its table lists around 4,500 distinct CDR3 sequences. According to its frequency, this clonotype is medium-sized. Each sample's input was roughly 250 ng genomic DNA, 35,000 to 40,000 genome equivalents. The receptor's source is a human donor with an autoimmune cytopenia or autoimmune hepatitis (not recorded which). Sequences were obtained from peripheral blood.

The CDR3 sequence: CASGNTGELFF. This rearrangement joins TRBV6-5 to TRBJ2-2. The germline V gene has CDR1 MNHEY and CDR2 SVGAGI. There are 11 residues in the CDR3.